The present T cell receptor (beta chain) was sequenced within a study of shared clonotypes between healthy human individuals. Study information: With ages of 18 to 49, the donors were a couple of women and a few men.

Trimming took off 4 bases at V and 1 base at J, with 17 bases between the two ends. CDR1 is SGHTA, CDR2 FQGNSA, per germline. The CDR3 is 17 amino acids. An assay was performed, and its level was deep. In the authors' methods: Junction-only sequences without quality scores came from ImmunoSEQ, so filtering differed. Assay used: immunoSEQ multiplex PCR; TCRdb lists only in-frame clones, some missing. The DNA was the basis for D and trimming; V, J and clone size are from that table. Here the sample spans fewer than 550,000 clones, 60% to 80% being singletons. The unsorted samples took about 90 million PBMCs to get genomic DNA.

J is TRBJ1-5 and V is TRBV7-2; maybe TRBD1 (5 bases). The clonotype originates from a woman aged 40-49 years in good health. Some clones in this sample may be carry-over from other donors' samples. The sample comprised PBMCs. The CDR3 DNA reads as TGTGCCAGCAGCTCCCCCCGCGGGGGAAGCAGCAATCAGCCCCAGCATTTT. Amino acid sequence: CASSSPRGGSSNQPQHF.